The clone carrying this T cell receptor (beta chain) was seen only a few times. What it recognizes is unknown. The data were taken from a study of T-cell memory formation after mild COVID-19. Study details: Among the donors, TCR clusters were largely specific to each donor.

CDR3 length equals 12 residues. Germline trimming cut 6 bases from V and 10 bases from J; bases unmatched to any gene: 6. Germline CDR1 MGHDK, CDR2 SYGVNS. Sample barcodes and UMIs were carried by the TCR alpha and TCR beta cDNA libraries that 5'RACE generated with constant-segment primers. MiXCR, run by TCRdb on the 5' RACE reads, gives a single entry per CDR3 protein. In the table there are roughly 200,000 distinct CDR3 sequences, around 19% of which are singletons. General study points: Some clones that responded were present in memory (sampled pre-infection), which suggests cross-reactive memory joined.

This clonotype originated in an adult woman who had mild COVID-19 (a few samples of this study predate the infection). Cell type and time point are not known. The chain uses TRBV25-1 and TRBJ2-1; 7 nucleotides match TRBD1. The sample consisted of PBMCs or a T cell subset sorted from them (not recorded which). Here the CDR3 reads CASRITGQEQFF. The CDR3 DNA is TGTGCCAGCAGGATAACGGGACAGGAGCAGTTCTTC.